This T cell receptor beta chain stems from a study of blood T cells in healthy people across ages. Whole-study results and caveats: With age, beta diversity per million T cells declined roughly linearly, significantly by about 40.

In regard to this clonotype: What it binds is not known.

Combining a sample-barcoded 5' primer with a J-beta primer mix, a second PCR ran for roughly 7 to 12 cycles. TCRdb processed the 5' RACE reads anew with MiXCR; each CDR3 protein has one entry. This repertoire shows about 1.6 million distinct CDR3 sequences, around 35% found once; its top ten account for about 10%. Each sample provided at least 5 micrograms of extracted total RNA. The ends were cut back, 1 base at V and 6 bases at J, with 13 bases in the middle. This CDR3 is built from 16 residues. Per the germline V gene, CDR1 is SGHVS and CDR2 is FNYEAQ. Sequencing was done on a sample of blood. The source is a woman aged 25 to 45 in good health. J is TRBJ1-6 and V is TRBV7-6; D ambiguous. The CDR3 sequence: CASSLDDGKVNSPLHF. CDR3 in DNA: TGTGCCAGCAGCTTAGATGACGGGAAAGTTAATTCACCCCTCCACTTT.